The next 18 T cell receptor beta chains were all read from a single sample in a study of blood T cell repertoires in COVID-19. Profiled with immunoSEQ multiplex PCR; TCRdb holds only in-frame clones, not every one. The sample contains 85,000 to 130,000 clones, about 80% of which appear only once. The specimen was peripheral blood. Receptors originate from a woman of 80 years or more with active or convalescent COVID-19.

This clone was counted only a few times. The chain uses TRBV4-2 and TRBJ2-7, with TRBD2 as a possible D gene (6 bases). Germline CDR1 LGHNA, CDR2 YNFKEQ. Trimming took 0 bases from V and 3 from J, leaving 12 bases between them. The CDR3 covers 15 residues. The CDR3 here is CASSQDLIAVYEQYF. CDR3 DNA sequence: TGTGCCAGCAGCCAAGATCTTATAGCGGTCTACGAGCAGTACTTC.

V usage is TRBV15 and J usage is TRBJ1-2; tentatively, D is TRBD1 (5 bases). V lost 0 bases, J lost 8 bases, and 19 bases lay in between. Germline V gene sequence: CDR1 LNHNV, CDR2 YYDKDF (reference sequence). CDR3 length: 16 residues. The CDR3 DNA is TGTGCCACCAGCAGAGATCTAGGGACGGGGGTTTTGGGCTACACCTTC. The encoded protein is CATSRDLGTGVLGYTF. Looking up the rest from reference TRBV15 and TRBJ1-2 gives the full variable domain: DAMVIQNPRYQVTQFGKPVTLSCSQTLNHNVMYWYQQKSSQAPKLLFHYYDKDFNNEADTPDNFQSRRPNTSFCFLDIRSPGLGDTAMYLCATSRDLGTGVLGYTFGSGTRLTVV.

The chain is built from TRBV19 and TRBJ1-5, with 7 bases lining up with TRBD1. The ends lost 6 bases at V and 6 bases at J; junction bases unmatched: 14. The CDR3 is 16 residues long. CDR1 is LNHDA and CDR2 is SQIVND in the germline V gene (reference sequence). CDR3 DNA: TGTGCCAGTAGGATGGGCACAGGGGATATTAGTCAGCCCCAGCATTTT. It specifies CASRMGTGDISQPQHF.

This clone has only a few counts. The V call is TRBV4-1, the J call TRBJ2-7, with a weak D call TRBD1 (6 bases). The germline gives CDR1 MGHRA, CDR2 YSYEKL. This CDR3 spans 16 amino acids. The V end was cut by 1 base, the J end by 0 bases, with 13 bases between. The CDR3 coding sequence is TGCGCCAGCAGCCAAGGAGAAGGACAGCCCTCCTACGAGCAGTACTTC. Protein product: CASSQGEGQPSYEQYF.

The chain is built from TRBV27 and TRBJ1-5; D perhaps matches TRBD1 (5 bases). CDR1 and CDR2 from the germline V gene are MNHEY and SMNVEV (reference sequence). This CDR3 is built from 13 residues. V was clipped by 8 bases and J by 0 bases, with 8 bases between them. The CDR3 sequence is CASGAYSNQPQHF. CDR3 DNA: TGTGCCAGCGGGGCCTATAGCAATCAGCCCCAGCATTTT.

The rearrangement uses TRBV24-1 and TRBJ2-3, with TRBD1 matching 9 bases. The germline CDR1 and CDR2 sequences are KGHDR and SFDVKD. V was clipped by 6 bases and J by 1 base; unmatched bases: 4. This CDR3 has 15 amino acids. CDR3 DNA sequence: TGTGCCACCAGTTCTAGGACAGGGGGCACAGATACGCAGTATTTT. Protein sequence: CATSSRTGGTDTQYF.

This chain connects TRBV11-3 to TRBJ2-3; the D gene is possibly TRBD2 (5 bases). CDR3 length equals 13 residues. Per germline, CDR1 SGHNT and CDR2 YENEEA. The germline V and J ends were trimmed by 3 bases and 1 base, with 5 bases remaining between them. The CDR3 reads CASSFGGTDTQYF. The CDR3 DNA follows: TGTGCCAGCAGCTTCGGGGGCACAGATACGCAGTATTTT.

The chain couples TRBV12-1 to TRBJ2-1; TRBD1 is the table's D call, not checked against the DNA. TRBV12-1 is assigned pseudogene status. The CDR3 loop spans 16 amino acids. The CDR3 sequence: CASSFLGQSSYNEQFF. Written as DNA, the CDR3 is TGTGCCAGCAGCTTTTTGGGCCAGAGCTCCTACAATGAGCAGTTCTTC.

The chain joins TRBV5-8 to TRBJ2-1; 8 bases match TRBD2. CDR3 size: 16 residues. V shed 2 bases, J shed 7 bases, and the junction held 11 bases outside the gene matches. Germline V gene lookup returns CDR1 SGHTS and CDR2 YDEGEE. The CDR3 sequence: CASSFSYGGRTNEQFF. As DNA, the CDR3 is TGTGCCAGCAGCTTTTCGTATGGCGGGAGGACAAATGAGCAGTTCTTC.

The V and J genes are TRBV6-5 and TRBJ2-7; tentatively, D is TRBD1 (5 bases). Trimming took off 8 bases at V and 2 bases at J, with 7 bases between the two ends. The CDR3 runs to 11 residues. Per the germline V gene, CDR1 is MNHEY and CDR2 is SVGAGI. The CDR3 loop is CASGQTYEQYF. In nucleotides, the CDR3 is TGTGCCAGCGGACAAACCTACGAGCAGTACTTC.

CDR3 DNA: TGTGCCAGCTCACCCGGAAGCGCTGGGGCCAACGTCCTGACTTTC. This sequence encodes CASSPGSAGANVLTF. The chain uses TRBV18 and TRBJ2-6; D ambiguous. With 3 bases removed from V and 2 bases from J, the gap between germline ends came to 8 bases. The CDR3 is made up of 15 amino acids. Germline V gene sequence: CDR1 KGHSH, CDR2 LQKENI.

The chain recombines TRBV19 with TRBJ1-2, with D perhaps TRBD1 (6 bases). Between the trimmed V and J ends, which lost 5 bases and 10 bases, there was a span of 14 bases. The CDR3 length is 12 residues. Germline loops: CDR1 LNHDA, CDR2 SQIVND (reference sequence). Written as DNA, the CDR3 is TGTGCCAGTAGTGAGTGGGACAAAGACTACACCTTC. This gives the protein CASSEWDKDYTF.

J is TRBJ1-3 and V is TRBV18; 7 bases are a match to TRBD1. V lost 5 bases to trimming and J lost 4 bases; unmatched junction nucleotides: 11. The CDR3 is 16 residues long. The germline CDR1 and CDR2 sequences are KGHSH and LQKENI. In DNA, the CDR3 is TGTGCCAGCTCAAGACGACAGGGTTCGGGCGGAAACACCATATATTTT. Its translation: CASSRRQGSGGNTIYF.

The V call is TRBV10-3, the J call TRBJ1-5; perhaps TRBD1 as D (5 bases). The CDR3 has 15 amino acids. V was clipped by 6 bases and J by 2 bases, with 14 bases between them. Germline assignment: CDR1 ENHRY and CDR2 SYGVKD. The CDR3 coding sequence is TGTGCCATCAGCCCCCAGGGTCAAGGCAATCAGCCCCAGCATTTT. It codes for CAISPQGQGNQPQHF.

The rearrangement links TRBV4-2 to TRBJ1-6, with D maybe TRBD1 (5 bases). Trimming stripped 1 base from V and 3 bases from J, with 10 bases between. This CDR3 contains 16 residues. Per germline, CDR1 LGHNA and CDR2 YNFKEQ. This CDR3 is CASSQAAGIYNSPLHF. CDR3 bases: TGTGCCAGCAGCCAAGCAGCAGGGATCTATAATTCACCCCTCCACTTT.

The chain couples TRBV19 to TRBJ1-1; 7 bases line up with TRBD1. The CDR3 sequence is 14 residues long. Germline V CDR1 and CDR2: LNHDA, SQIVND (reference sequence). J lost 5 bases, V lost 6 bases, and 9 bases had no gene match. CDR3 sequence: CASRRRQGRTEAFF. CDR3 in DNA: TGTGCCAGTAGGAGGAGACAGGGACGGACTGAAGCTTTCTTT.

The rearrangement links TRBV29-1 to TRBJ2-7; 7 bases match TRBD2. The CDR3 spans 15 residues. V shed 3 bases, J shed 0 bases, and the junction held 8 bases outside the gene matches. The germline gives CDR1 SQVTM, CDR2 ANQGSEA. CDR3 sequence (DNA): TGCAGCGTTGAGCGGATCGCGGGAGTCTCCTACGAGCAGTACTTC. As protein: CSVERIAGVSYEQYF.

The chain carries TRBV6-5 and TRBJ2-7, with D maybe TRBD2 (6 bases). The CDR3 has 14 residues. V was shortened by 8 bases and J by 4 bases, with 18 bases between the two germline ends. The V gene's germline CDR1 is MNHEY and CDR2 SVGAGI. The CDR3 DNA follows: TGTGCCAGCTCGGGAGTTGGGAAGCCTTACGAGCAGTACTTC. This translates into CASSGVGKPYEQYF.